These T cell receptor beta chains were read from a single sample in a study of cytomegalovirus exposure and HLA in healthy donors. Clones were sequenced by immunoSEQ multiplex PCR, and TCRdb holds only the in-frame ones, with some missing. Of about 180,000 clones in the sample, 80% were seen once. Sequencing was carried out using PBMCs. All receptors come from a man aged 25 to 40 in good health and CMV-seropositive. Each CDR3 is given with its conserved first and last residue. Fields, in order: J gene, clone size, D gene, V gene, CDR3 protein, CDR3 DNA. The D gene is left open where the match is weak. Part of the rows lack a size; the others show once, few, many or a class for expanded clones.

J gene: TRBJ1-2; clone size: few; D gene: .; V gene: TRBV18; CDR3 protein: CASSPTGTVGHGYTF; CDR3 DNA: TGTGCCAGCTCACCAACGGGTACCGTGGGGCATGGCTACACCTTC
J gene: TRBJ1-4; clone size: .; D gene: TRBD1; V gene: TRBV4-1; CDR3 protein: CASSYRGATNEKLFF; CDR3 DNA: TGCGCCAGCAGCTACAGGGGCGCAACTAATGAAAAACTGTTTTTT
J gene: TRBJ1-4; clone size: once; D gene: TRBD1; V gene: TRBV25-1; CDR3 protein: CASSSGTGEKLFF; CDR3 DNA: TGTGCCAGCAGTTCAGGGACAGGTGAAAAACTGTTTTTT
J gene: TRBJ2-3; clone size: .; D gene: TRBD2; V gene: TRBV11-3; CDR3 protein: CASSLALAEGTDTQYF; CDR3 DNA: TGTGCCAGCAGCTTAGCCCTAGCGGAGGGCACAGATACGCAGTATTTT
J gene: TRBJ2-1; clone size: .; D gene: TRBD2; V gene: TRBV2; CDR3 protein: CASSDGVAGVNEQFF; CDR3 DNA: TGTGCCAGCAGTGACGGGGTAGCGGGAGTTAATGAGCAGTTCTTC
J gene: TRBJ1-4; clone size: .; D gene: TRBD1; V gene: TRBV19; CDR3 protein: CASSILDRHNEKLFF; CDR3 DNA: TGTGCCAGTAGTATTTTGGACAGGCATAATGAAAAACTGTTTTTT
J gene: TRBJ1-2; clone size: .; D gene: .; V gene: TRBV6-5; CDR3 protein: CASLREGSYTF; CDR3 DNA: TGTGCCAGCCTCAGGGAGGGGAGCTACACCTTC
J gene: TRBJ2-1; clone size: .; D gene: TRBD2; V gene: TRBV7-6; CDR3 protein: CASSASGGATEQFF; CDR3 DNA: TGTGCCAGCAGCGCCAGCGGGGGGGCCACTGAGCAGTTCTTC
J gene: TRBJ2-7; clone size: few; D gene: TRBD1; V gene: TRBV5-6; CDR3 protein: CASSATGGSSSHEQYF; CDR3 DNA: TGTGCCAGCAGCGCCACAGGGGGAAGCTCGAGCCACGAGCAGTACTTC
J gene: TRBJ2-7; clone size: few; D gene: .; V gene: TRBV6-1; CDR3 protein: CASNGGTDAYEQYF; CDR3 DNA: TGTGCCAGTAATGGGGGGACAGATGCCTACGAGCAGTACTTC
J gene: TRBJ2-7; clone size: .; D gene: .; V gene: TRBV19; CDR3 protein: CASSRTRRDEQYF; CDR3 DNA: TGTGCCAGTAGTCGGACACGCCGGGACGAGCAGTACTTC
J gene: TRBJ2-6; clone size: .; D gene: .; V gene: TRBV6-5; CDR3 protein: CASSRQSSGANVLTF; CDR3 DNA: TGTGCCAGCAGCCGACAAAGCTCTGGGGCCAACGTCCTGACTTTC
J gene: TRBJ2-3; clone size: .; D gene: .; V gene: TRBV30; CDR3 protein: CAWSVAAAPQYF; CDR3 DNA: TGTGCCTGGAGTGTTGCGGCGGCCCCGCAGTATTTT
J gene: TRBJ2-7; clone size: .; D gene: TRBD1; V gene: TRBV19; CDR3 protein: CASSLKTGDEQYF; CDR3 DNA: TGTGCCAGTAGTTTAAAAACAGGGGACGAGCAGTACTTC
J gene: TRBJ2-7; clone size: .; D gene: .; V gene: TRBV4-3; CDR3 protein: CASSQSLQGERQYF; CDR3 DNA: TGCGCCAGCAGCCAATCTCTCCAGGGCGAAAGGCAGTACTTC
J gene: TRBJ2-6; clone size: once; D gene: TRBD1; V gene: TRBV7-2; CDR3 protein: CASSSGQAYSGANVLTF; CDR3 DNA: TGTGCCAGCAGCTCGGGACAGGCATACTCTGGGGCCAACGTCCTGACTTTC
J gene: TRBJ1-5; clone size: .; D gene: .; V gene: TRBV19; CDR3 protein: CASSIRGYQPQHF; CDR3 DNA: TGTGCCAGTAGTATACGAGGGTATCAGCCCCAGCATTTT
J gene: TRBJ2-3; clone size: .; D gene: TRBD2; V gene: TRBV29-1; CDR3 protein: CSVDRRGSTDTQYF; CDR3 DNA: TGCAGCGTTGATCGGCGGGGGAGCACAGATACGCAGTATTTT
J gene: TRBJ1-1; clone size: few; D gene: .; V gene: TRBV7-8; CDR3 protein: CASSPGRGPRSGAFF; CDR3 DNA: TGTGCCAGCAGCCCCGGGCGAGGGCCACGGAGCGGAGCTTTCTTT
J gene: TRBJ1-2; clone size: .; D gene: .; V gene: TRBV5-6; CDR3 protein: CASRPGTPFYGYTF; CDR3 DNA: TGTGCCAGCAGACCCGGGACACCCTTCTATGGCTACACCTTC
J gene: TRBJ2-2; clone size: .; D gene: .; V gene: TRBV6-1; CDR3 protein: CASTTTANTGELFF; CDR3 DNA: TGTGCCAGCACCACGACAGCGAACACCGGGGAGCTGTTTTTT
J gene: TRBJ1-5; clone size: .; D gene: TRBD1; V gene: TRBV19; CDR3 protein: CASRDRGVNQPQHF; CDR3 DNA: TGTGCCAGCCGGGACAGGGGTGTCAATCAGCCCCAGCATTTT
J gene: TRBJ1-5; clone size: .; D gene: TRBD1; V gene: TRBV4-1; CDR3 protein: CASSQTGANKPQHF; CDR3 DNA: TGCGCCAGCAGCCAGACAGGGGCGAATAAGCCCCAGCATTTT
J gene: TRBJ2-7; clone size: .; D gene: TRBD2; V gene: TRBV4-1; CDR3 protein: CASSQATAGLYEQYF; CDR3 DNA: TGCGCCAGCAGCCAAGCAACAGCGGGACTTTACGAGCAGTACTTC
J gene: TRBJ2-7; clone size: .; D gene: .; V gene: TRBV14; CDR3 protein: CASSQVGARYEQYF; CDR3 DNA: TGTGCCAGCAGCCAAGTGGGGGCTAGGTACGAGCAGTACTTC
J gene: TRBJ1-5; clone size: .; D gene: TRBD1; V gene: TRBV5-4; CDR3 protein: CASSPGQGGNQPQHF; CDR3 DNA: TGTGCCAGCAGCCCCGGACAGGGGGGCAATCAGCCCCAGCATTTT
J gene: TRBJ2-7; clone size: .; D gene: .; V gene: TRBV7-9; CDR3 protein: CAVFGRGSSSSYEQYF; CDR3 DNA: TGTGCCGTCTTTGGCCGGGGGTCCTCGAGCTCCTACGAGCAGTACTTC
J gene: TRBJ2-1; clone size: .; D gene: .; V gene: TRBV29-1; CDR3 protein: CSVESSEESSYNEQFF; CDR3 DNA: TGCAGCGTTGAAAGTTCTGAGGAGAGCTCCTACAATGAGCAGTTCTTC
J gene: TRBJ1-5; clone size: once; D gene: TRBD1; V gene: TRBV7-9; CDR3 protein: CASSDDRGNNQPQHF; CDR3 DNA: TGTGCCAGCAGCGACGACAGGGGTAACAATCAGCCCCAGCATTTT
J gene: TRBJ2-5; clone size: .; D gene: .; V gene: TRBV2; CDR3 protein: CASTRDSGTPGETQYF; CDR3 DNA: TGTGCCAGCACTCGAGATTCCGGGACACCAGGAGAGACCCAGTACTTC
J gene: TRBJ1-1; clone size: .; D gene: .; V gene: TRBV4-3; CDR3 protein: CASSLLRRTEAFF; CDR3 DNA: TGCGCCAGCAGCCTTCTACGCCGGACTGAAGCTTTCTTT
J gene: TRBJ2-3; clone size: .; D gene: TRBD2; V gene: TRBV28; CDR3 protein: CASSPWGAGLTDTQYF; CDR3 DNA: TGTGCCAGCAGCCCATGGGGAGCGGGACTCACAGATACGCAGTATTTT
J gene: TRBJ2-1; clone size: .; D gene: TRBD1; V gene: TRBV7-9; CDR3 protein: CASSRTRQGCEQFF; CDR3 DNA: TGTGCCAGCAGCAGAACAAGACAGGGATGTGAGCAGTTCTTC
J gene: TRBJ1-5; clone size: .; D gene: .; V gene: TRBV27; CDR3 protein: CASRPFGGSNQPQHF; CDR3 DNA: TGTGCCAGCAGGCCTTTCGGGGGGAGCAATCAGCCCCAGCATTTT
J gene: TRBJ2-3; clone size: .; D gene: TRBD1; V gene: TRBV6-5; CDR3 protein: CASSYGQVADTQYF; CDR3 DNA: TGTGCCAGCAGTTACGGACAGGTCGCAGATACGCAGTATTTT
J gene: TRBJ2-3; clone size: few; D gene: .; V gene: TRBV13; CDR3 protein: CASSLDGRDLTDTQYF; CDR3 DNA: TGTGCCAGCAGCTTAGACGGCCGGGATCTCACAGATACGCAGTATTTT
J gene: TRBJ1-2; clone size: .; D gene: TRBD1; V gene: TRBV9; CDR3 protein: CASSAGQGSNGYTF; CDR3 DNA: TGTGCCAGCAGCGCTGGACAGGGTTCGAATGGCTACACCTTC
J gene: TRBJ2-3; clone size: .; D gene: .; V gene: TRBV9; CDR3 protein: CASSVEWSVGTDTQYF; CDR3 DNA: TGTGCCAGCAGCGTAGAATGGAGCGTAGGCACAGATACGCAGTATTTT
J gene: TRBJ2-1; clone size: .; D gene: .; V gene: TRBV25-1; CDR3 protein: CASSEAEVYNEQFF; CDR3 DNA: TGTGCCAGCAGTGAAGCGGAGGTCTACAATGAGCAGTTCTTC
J gene: TRBJ2-6; clone size: once; D gene: .; V gene: TRBV11-3; CDR3 protein: CASSSAQVSGANVLTF; CDR3 DNA: TGTGCCAGCAGCTCGGCACAGGTCTCTGGGGCCAACGTCCTGACTTTC
J gene: TRBJ2-7; clone size: .; D gene: TRBD2; V gene: TRBV10-3; CDR3 protein: CAISESIGGLAGTYEQYF; CDR3 DNA: TGTGCCATCAGTGAGTCGATAGGGGGACTAGCGGGGACCTACGAGCAGTACTTC
J gene: TRBJ2-7; clone size: .; D gene: TRBD1; V gene: TRBV30; CDR3 protein: CAWSRGQGSFAQYF; CDR3 DNA: TGTGCCTGGAGTAGAGGACAGGGGTCGTTCGCGCAGTACTTC
J gene: TRBJ1-3; clone size: .; D gene: .; V gene: TRBV7-9; CDR3 protein: CASRSGPSGNTIYF; CDR3 DNA: TGTGCCAGCAGGTCAGGGCCTTCTGGAAACACCATATATTTT
J gene: TRBJ2-3; clone size: .; D gene: TRBD2; V gene: TRBV14; CDR3 protein: CASSGQGLAGPPSTDTQYF; CDR3 DNA: TGTGCCAGCAGCGGACAGGGACTAGCGGGGCCCCCTAGCACAGATACGCAGTATTTT
J gene: TRBJ1-1; clone size: .; D gene: .; V gene: TRBV28; CDR3 protein: CASSLSFPPGLAFF; CDR3 DNA: TGTGCCAGCAGTTTATCATTCCCTCCGGGATTAGCTTTCTTT
J gene: TRBJ2-1; clone size: .; D gene: TRBD2; V gene: TRBV6-1; CDR3 protein: CASSERETSYNEQFF; CDR3 DNA: TGTGCCAGCAGCGAGCGGGAGACCTCCTACAATGAGCAGTTCTTC
J gene: TRBJ2-2; clone size: .; D gene: .; V gene: TRBV27; CDR3 protein: CASSLLQPNTGELFF; CDR3 DNA: TGTGCCAGCAGTTTACTACAGCCGAACACCGGGGAGCTGTTTTTT
J gene: TRBJ1-3; clone size: .; D gene: .; V gene: TRBV10-3; CDR3 protein: CAISAGGVRSSGNTIYF; CDR3 DNA: TGTGCCATCAGTGCAGGCGGGGTGCGAAGCTCTGGAAACACCATATATTTT
J gene: TRBJ2-1; clone size: few; D gene: .; V gene: TRBV7-8; CDR3 protein: CASSLRTTYNEQFF; CDR3 DNA: TGTGCCAGCAGCTTGCGAACGACCTACAATGAGCAGTTCTTC
J gene: TRBJ1-6; clone size: few; D gene: TRBD1; V gene: TRBV7-9; CDR3 protein: CASSPGTAYNSPLHF; CDR3 DNA: TGTGCCAGCAGCCCTGGGACAGCCTATAATTCACCCCTCCACTTT
J gene: TRBJ2-7; clone size: .; D gene: .; V gene: TRBV6-5; CDR3 protein: CATRRQQGGEQYF; CDR3 DNA: TGTGCCACCCGCAGGCAGCAGGGCGGTGAGCAGTACTTC
J gene: TRBJ2-4; clone size: few; D gene: TRBD1; V gene: TRBV9; CDR3 protein: CASSPTHRDRLDIQYF; CDR3 DNA: TGTGCCAGCAGCCCAACCCACAGGGACAGGTTAGACATTCAGTACTTC
J gene: TRBJ1-1; clone size: .; D gene: .; V gene: TRBV5-4; CDR3 protein: CASSFHGGTEAFF; CDR3 DNA: TGTGCCAGCAGCTTTCACGGGGGCACTGAAGCTTTCTTT
J gene: TRBJ2-5; clone size: .; D gene: TRBD1; V gene: TRBV4-1; CDR3 protein: CASSSGTGEGETQYF; CDR3 DNA: TGCGCCAGCAGTTCCGGGACAGGGGAGGGGGAGACCCAGTACTTC
J gene: TRBJ2-1; clone size: .; D gene: TRBD2; V gene: TRBV5-4; CDR3 protein: CASSQGTSGYNEQFF; CDR3 DNA: TGTGCCAGCAGTCAGGGGACTAGCGGGTACAATGAGCAGTTCTTC
J gene: TRBJ1-5; clone size: .; D gene: .; V gene: TRBV2; CDR3 protein: CASSDRENQPQHF; CDR3 DNA: TGTGCCAGCAGTGACCGGGAAAATCAGCCCCAGCATTTT
J gene: TRBJ2-7; clone size: .; D gene: .; V gene: TRBV18; CDR3 protein: CASSPATEELWSSYEQYF; CDR3 DNA: TGTGCCAGCTCACCCGCGACGGAGGAGCTGTGGAGCTCCTACGAGCAGTACTTC
J gene: TRBJ2-4; clone size: .; D gene: .; V gene: TRBV19; CDR3 protein: CASSITPHGKNIQYF; CDR3 DNA: TGTGCCAGTAGTATCACTCCCCACGGCAAAAACATTCAGTACTTC
J gene: TRBJ2-1; clone size: medium-sized; D gene: TRBD2; V gene: TRBV6-5; CDR3 protein: CASSYGAGGPDEQFF; CDR3 DNA: TGTGCCAGCAGTTACGGAGCGGGAGGGCCCGATGAGCAGTTCTTC
J gene: TRBJ2-7; clone size: .; D gene: .; V gene: TRBV6-1; CDR3 protein: CAASPGSHEQYF; CDR3 DNA: TGTGCAGCCTCCCCAGGGTCCCACGAGCAGTACTTC